This section outlines one T cell receptor beta chain sequence together with its context. Losses at the gene ends were 4 bases for V and 0 bases for J; bases not matched to a gene: 6. The CDR3 spans 17 residues. The germline CDR1 and CDR2 sequences are MGHRA and YSYEKL. The data derive from a study of blood T cells in healthy people across ages. Donors were healthy Caucasian individuals from Russia aged roughly 6 to 90. Primers used in a second PCR of roughly 7 to 12 cycles were a sample-barcoded 5' primer and a J-beta primer mix. TCRdb re-analysed the 5' RACE reads in MiXCR, keeping a single row per CDR3 protein. This table holds about 970,000 distinct CDR3 sequences, roughly 51% found once.

Sequencing was done on a sample of blood. The chain combines TRBV4-1 with TRBJ2-6; 7 nucleotides match TRBD1. The clonotype originates from a woman between 55 and 75 years old in good health. The CDR3 nucleotides read TGCGCCAGCAGCCGCGGACAGGCCTACTCTGGGGCCAACGTCCTGACTTTC. Protein product: CASSRGQAYSGANVLTF.